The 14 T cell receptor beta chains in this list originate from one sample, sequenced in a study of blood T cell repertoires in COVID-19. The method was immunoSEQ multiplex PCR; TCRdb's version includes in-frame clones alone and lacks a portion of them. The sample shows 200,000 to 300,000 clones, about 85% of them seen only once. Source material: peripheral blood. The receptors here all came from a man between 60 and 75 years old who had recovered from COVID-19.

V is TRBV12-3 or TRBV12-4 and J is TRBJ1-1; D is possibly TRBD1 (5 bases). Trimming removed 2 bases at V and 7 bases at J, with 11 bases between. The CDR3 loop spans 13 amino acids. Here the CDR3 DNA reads TGTGCCAGCAGTTTACAGGGAATAGGTGAAGCTTTCTTT. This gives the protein CASSLQGIGEAFF.

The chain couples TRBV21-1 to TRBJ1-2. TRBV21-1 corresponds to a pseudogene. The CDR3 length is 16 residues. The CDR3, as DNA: TGTGCCAGATTGGGAGGGTTGGGGGTGCGGGACTATGGCTACACCTTC. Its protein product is CARLGGLGVRDYGYTF.

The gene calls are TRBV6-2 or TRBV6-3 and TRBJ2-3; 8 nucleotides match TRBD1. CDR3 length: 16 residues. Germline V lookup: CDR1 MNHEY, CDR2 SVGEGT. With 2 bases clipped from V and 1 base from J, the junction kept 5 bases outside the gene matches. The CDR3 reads CASSYTPGGRTDTQYF. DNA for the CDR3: TGTGCCAGCAGTTACACGCCAGGGGGCCGCACAGATACGCAGTATTTT.

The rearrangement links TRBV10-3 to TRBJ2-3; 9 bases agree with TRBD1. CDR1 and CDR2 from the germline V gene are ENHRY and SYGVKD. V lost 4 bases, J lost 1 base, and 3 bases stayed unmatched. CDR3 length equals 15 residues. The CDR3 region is CAISGGTGRTDTQYF. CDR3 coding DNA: TGTGCCATCAGTGGGGGGACAGGGCGCACAGATACGCAGTATTTT.

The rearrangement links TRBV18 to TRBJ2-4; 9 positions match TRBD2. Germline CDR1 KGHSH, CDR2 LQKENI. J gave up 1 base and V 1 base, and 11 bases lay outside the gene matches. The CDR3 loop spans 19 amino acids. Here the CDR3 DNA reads TGTGCCAGCTCACCACTGGCTTTGGCGGGGGGGGCCGCCAAAAACATTCAGTACTTC. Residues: CASSPLALAGGAAKNIQYF. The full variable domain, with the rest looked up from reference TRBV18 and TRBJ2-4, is NAGVMQNPRHLVRRRGQEARLRCSPMKGHSHVYWYRQLPEEGLKFMVYLQKENIIDESGMPKERFSAEFPKEGPSILRIQQVVRGDSAAYFCASSPLALAGGAAKNIQYFGAGTRLSVL.

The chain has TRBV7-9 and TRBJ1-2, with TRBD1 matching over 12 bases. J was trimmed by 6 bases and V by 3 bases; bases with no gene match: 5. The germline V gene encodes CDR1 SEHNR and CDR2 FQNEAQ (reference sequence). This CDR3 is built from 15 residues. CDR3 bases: TGTGCCAGCAGCTTCGACCGGGACAGGGGGCATGGCTACACCTTC. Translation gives CASSFDRDRGHGYTF.

CDR3 nucleotides: TGTGCCTGGATTCGTCTCCGTCAGGGGCGAAGGACTGAAGCTTTCTTT. It translates to CAWIRLRQGRRTEAFF. V usage is TRBV30 and J usage is TRBJ1-1, with a possible D match to TRBD1 (6 bases). Between the trimmed V and J ends, which lost 4 bases and 5 bases, there was a span of 23 bases. Germline-derived CDR1 and CDR2 are GTSNPN and SVGIG (reference sequence). The CDR3 loop spans 16 amino acids.

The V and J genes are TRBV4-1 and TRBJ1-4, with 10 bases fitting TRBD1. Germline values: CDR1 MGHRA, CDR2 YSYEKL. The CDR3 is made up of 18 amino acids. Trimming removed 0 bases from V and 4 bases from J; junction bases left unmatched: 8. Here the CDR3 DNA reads TGCGCCAGCAGCCAAGATCCCGACAGGGGGCTTAGTAATGAAAAACTGTTTTTT. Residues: CASSQDPDRGLSNEKLFF.

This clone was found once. DNA of the CDR3: TGTGCCAGCAGTGAGGGCAGGGTTTACTCACCCCTCCACTTT. This sequence encodes CASSEGRVYSPLHF. This rearrangement joins TRBV2 to TRBJ1-6; maybe TRBD1 (5 bases). Trimming pared 3 bases from V and 10 bases from J, leaving 13 bases between. The CDR3 covers 14 residues. The V gene's germline CDR1 is SNHLY and CDR2 FYNNEI.

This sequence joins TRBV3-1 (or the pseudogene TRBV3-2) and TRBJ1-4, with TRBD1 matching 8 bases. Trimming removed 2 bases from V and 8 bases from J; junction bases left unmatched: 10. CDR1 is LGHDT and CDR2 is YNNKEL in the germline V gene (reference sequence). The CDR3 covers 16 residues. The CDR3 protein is CASSQRTTGVREKLFF. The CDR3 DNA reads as TGTGCCAGCAGCCAACGGACGACAGGGGTCCGGGAAAAACTGTTTTTT.

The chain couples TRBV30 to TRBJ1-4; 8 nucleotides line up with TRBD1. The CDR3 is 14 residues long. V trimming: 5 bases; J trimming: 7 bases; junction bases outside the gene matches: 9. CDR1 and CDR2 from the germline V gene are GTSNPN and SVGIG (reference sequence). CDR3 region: CAWSSGGLGEKLFF. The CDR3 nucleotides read TGTGCCTGGTCATCAGGGGGCCTCGGTGAAAAACTGTTTTTT.

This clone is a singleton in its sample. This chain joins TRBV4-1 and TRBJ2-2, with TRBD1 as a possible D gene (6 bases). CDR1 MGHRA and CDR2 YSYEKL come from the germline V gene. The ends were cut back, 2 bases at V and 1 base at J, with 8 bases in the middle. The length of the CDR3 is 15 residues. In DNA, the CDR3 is TGCGCCAGCAGCCAATTGACAGGGAACACCGGGGAGCTGTTTTTT. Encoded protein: CASSQLTGNTGELFF.

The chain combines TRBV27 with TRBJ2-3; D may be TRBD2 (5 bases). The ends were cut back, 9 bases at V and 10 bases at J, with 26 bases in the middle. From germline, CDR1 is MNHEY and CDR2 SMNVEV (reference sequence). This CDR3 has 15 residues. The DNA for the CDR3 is TGTGCCAGTAGGAATTTGAGGGCCAAGACCTTTTCGCAGTATTTT. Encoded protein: CASRNLRAKTFSQYF.

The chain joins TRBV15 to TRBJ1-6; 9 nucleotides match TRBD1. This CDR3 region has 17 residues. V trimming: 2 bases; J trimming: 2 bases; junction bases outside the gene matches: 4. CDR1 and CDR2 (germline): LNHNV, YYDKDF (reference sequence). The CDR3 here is CATSRLGQGAYNSPLHF. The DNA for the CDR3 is TGTGCCACCAGCAGATTGGGACAGGGTGCCTATAATTCACCCCTCCACTTT. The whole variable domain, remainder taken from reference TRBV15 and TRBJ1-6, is DAMVIQNPRYQVTQFGKPVTLSCSQTLNHNVMYWYQQKSSQAPKLLFHYYDKDFNNEADTPDNFQSRRPNTSFCFLDIRSPGLGDTAMYLCATSRLGQGAYNSPLHFGNGTRLTVT.